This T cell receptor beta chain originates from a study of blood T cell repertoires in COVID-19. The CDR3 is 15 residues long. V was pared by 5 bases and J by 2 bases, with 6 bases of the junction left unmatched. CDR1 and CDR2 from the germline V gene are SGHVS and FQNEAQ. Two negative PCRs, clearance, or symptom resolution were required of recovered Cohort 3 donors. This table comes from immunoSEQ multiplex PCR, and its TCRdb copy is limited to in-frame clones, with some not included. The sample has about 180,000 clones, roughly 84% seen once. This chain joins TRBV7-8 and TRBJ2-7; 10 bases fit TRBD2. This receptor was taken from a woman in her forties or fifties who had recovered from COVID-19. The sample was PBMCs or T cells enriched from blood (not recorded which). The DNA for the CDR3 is TGTGCCAGCAGCGCGACTAGCGGGCGTACCTACGAGCAGTACTTC. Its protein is CASSATSGRTYEQYF.